The rows below give T cell receptor beta chains drawn from one sample of a study of blood T cell repertoires in COVID-19. The assay was immunoSEQ multiplex PCR, and TCRdb's table has in-frame clones only and misses some. This table holds hundreds of thousands of clones, roughly nine tenths found once. The sample was PBMCs or T cells enriched from blood (not recorded which). The receptors were gathered from a young man who had recovered from COVID-19. CDR3s include the opening cysteine and the closing phenylalanine or tryptophan. Fields, in order: clone size, D gene, J gene, V gene, CDR3 DNA, CDR3 protein. The D gene is left open where the match is weak. The size of a clone is reported for some rows only, either as once, few or many, or as a class for expanded clones.

NA TRBD1 TRBJ2-7 TRBV18 TGTGCCAGCTCACCAGCGGACAGGGGGTTGTCGTACTTC CASSPADRGLSYF
NA NA TRBJ2-5 TRBV7-8 TGTGCCAGCAGCTTAGACAGGAGCCAGACCCAGTACTTC CASSLDRSQTQYF
NA NA TRBJ2-2 TRBV10-3 TGTGCCATCTTCAGGGGCACCGGGGAGCTGTTTTTT CAIFRGTGELFF
NA NA TRBJ2-7 TRBV18 TGTGCCAGCTCACCACAGGGGTCCTACGAGCAGTACTTC CASSPQGSYEQYF
once TRBD2 TRBJ2-5 TRBV11-2 TGTGCCAGCAGCTTAGATCTTTGGGGACTAGCGGCCCAAGAGACCCAGTACTTC CASSLDLWGLAAQETQYF
NA NA TRBJ1-2 TRBV19 TGTGCCAGTATTCCCTACTGGACAGAATTTAACTATGGCTACACCTTC CASIPYWTEFNYGYTF
NA NA TRBJ1-5 TRBV7-2 TGTGCCAGCAGCTTACGGATGGGGGCCACTCAGCCCCAGCATTTT CASSLRMGATQPQHF
NA TRBD1 TRBJ1-1 TRBV28 TGTGCCAGCAGAAGACAGGGGCGGGGAACTGAAGCTTTCTTT CASRRQGRGTEAFF
few TRBD1 TRBJ1-3 TRBV6-1 TGTGCCAGCAGTGAGGGACAGGGCGCTGGAAACACCATATATTTT CASSEGQGAGNTIYF
NA TRBD2 TRBJ2-1 TRBV30 TGTGCCTGGAGTGTTCGTTGGCGGGAGATCTACAATGAGCAGTTCTTC CAWSVRWREIYNEQFF
NA TRBD2 TRBJ2-7 TRBV29-1 TGCAGCGTTGCGACTAGCGGGAGAACCTACGAGCAGTACTTC CSVATSGRTYEQYF
NA TRBD1 TRBJ2-7 TRBV6-5 TGTGCCAGCAGTTATTCCCAGGGGGTTCCTTCCTACGAGCAGTACTTC CASSYSQGVPSYEQYF